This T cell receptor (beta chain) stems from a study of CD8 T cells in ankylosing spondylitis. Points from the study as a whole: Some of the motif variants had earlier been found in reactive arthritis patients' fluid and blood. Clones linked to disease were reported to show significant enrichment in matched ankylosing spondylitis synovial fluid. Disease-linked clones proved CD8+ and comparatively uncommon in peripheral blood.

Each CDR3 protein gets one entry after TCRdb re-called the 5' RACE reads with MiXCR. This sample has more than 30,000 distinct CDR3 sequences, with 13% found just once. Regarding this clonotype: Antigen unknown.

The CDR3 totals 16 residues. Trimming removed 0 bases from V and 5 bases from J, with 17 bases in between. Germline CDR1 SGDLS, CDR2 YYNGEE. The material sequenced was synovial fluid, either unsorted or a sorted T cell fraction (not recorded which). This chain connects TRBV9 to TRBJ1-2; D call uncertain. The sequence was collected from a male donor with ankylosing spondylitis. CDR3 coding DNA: TGTGCCAGCAGCGTAGATGGGCGGCCGGGGTTTTATGGCTACACCTTC. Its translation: CASSVDGRPGFYGYTF.